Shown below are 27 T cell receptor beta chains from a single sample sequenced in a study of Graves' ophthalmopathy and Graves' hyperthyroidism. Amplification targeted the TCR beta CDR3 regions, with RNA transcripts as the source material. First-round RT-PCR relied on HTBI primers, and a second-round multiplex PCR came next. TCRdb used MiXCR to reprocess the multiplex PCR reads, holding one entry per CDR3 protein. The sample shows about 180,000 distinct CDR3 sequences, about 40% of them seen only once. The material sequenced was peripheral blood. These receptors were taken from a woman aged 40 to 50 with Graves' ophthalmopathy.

Here the CDR3 reads CASSPPGDNQPQHF. The CDR3 nucleotides read TGTGCCAGCAGCCCCCCAGGGGACAATCAGCCCCAGCATTTT. J is TRBJ1-5 and V is TRBV6-1, with a weak D call TRBD1 (6 bases). CDR1 MNHNS and CDR2 SASEGT come from the germline V gene. V dropped 6 bases and J dropped 3 bases, with 12 bases sitting between them. CDR3 size: 14 residues.

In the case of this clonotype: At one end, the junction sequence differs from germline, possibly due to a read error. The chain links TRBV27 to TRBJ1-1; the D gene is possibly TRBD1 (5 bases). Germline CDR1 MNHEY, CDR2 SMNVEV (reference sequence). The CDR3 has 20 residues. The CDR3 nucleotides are TGTGCCAGCAGTGTATCCCGACACGTAAGGCAGGGCGTTTCCAACACTGAAGCTTTCTTT. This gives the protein CASSVSRHVRQGVSNTEAFF.

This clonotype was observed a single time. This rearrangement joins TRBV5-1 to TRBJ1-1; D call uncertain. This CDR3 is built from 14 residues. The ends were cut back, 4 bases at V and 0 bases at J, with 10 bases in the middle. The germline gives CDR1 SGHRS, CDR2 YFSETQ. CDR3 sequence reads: CASSLLRLNTEAFF. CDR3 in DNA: TGCGCCAGCAGCCTCCTAAGGCTGAACACTGAAGCTTTCTTT.

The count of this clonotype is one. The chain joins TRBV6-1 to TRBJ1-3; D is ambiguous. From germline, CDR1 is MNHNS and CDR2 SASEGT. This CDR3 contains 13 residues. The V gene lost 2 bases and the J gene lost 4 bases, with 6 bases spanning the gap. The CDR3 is CASSEFGGNTIYF. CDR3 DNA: TGTGCCAGCAGTGAATTCGGCGGAAACACCATATATTTT.

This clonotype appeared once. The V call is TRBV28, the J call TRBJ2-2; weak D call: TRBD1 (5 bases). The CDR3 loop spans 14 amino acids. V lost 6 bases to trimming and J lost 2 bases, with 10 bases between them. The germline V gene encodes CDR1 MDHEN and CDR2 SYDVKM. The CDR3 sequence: CASRLTANTGELFF. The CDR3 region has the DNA TGTGCCAGCAGGTTGACAGCCAACACCGGGGAGCTGTTTTTT.

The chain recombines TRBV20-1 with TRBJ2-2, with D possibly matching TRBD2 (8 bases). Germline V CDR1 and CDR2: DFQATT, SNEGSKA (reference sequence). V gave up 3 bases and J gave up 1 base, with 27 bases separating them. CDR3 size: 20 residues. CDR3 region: CSARGPRDSGRAWNTGELFF. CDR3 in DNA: TGCAGTGCTAGGGGCCCACGGGACAGCGGGAGAGCATGGAACACCGGGGAGCTGTTTTTT.

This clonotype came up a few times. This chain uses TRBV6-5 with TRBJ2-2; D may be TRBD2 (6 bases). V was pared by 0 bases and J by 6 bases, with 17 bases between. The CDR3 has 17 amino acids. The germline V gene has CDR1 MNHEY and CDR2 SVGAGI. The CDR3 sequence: CASSYSPRLVSAGELFF. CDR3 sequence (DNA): TGTGCCAGCAGTTACTCTCCGAGACTAGTTTCGGCCGGGGAGCTGTTTTTT.

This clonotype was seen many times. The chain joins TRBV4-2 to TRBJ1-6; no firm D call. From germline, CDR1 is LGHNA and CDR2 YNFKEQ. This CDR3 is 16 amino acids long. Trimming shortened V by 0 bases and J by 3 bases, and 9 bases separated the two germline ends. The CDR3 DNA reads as TGTGCCAGCAGCCAAGATGGTCAGAGCTATAATTCACCCCTCCACTTT. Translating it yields CASSQDGQSYNSPLHF.

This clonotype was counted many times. The CDR3 nucleotides read TGTGCCAGCAGCGTGGGGGCCAACGTCCTGACTTTC. Its translation: CASSVGANVLTF. V is TRBV12-3 or TRBV12-4 and J is TRBJ2-6, with D unclear. The V end was cut by 6 bases, the J end by 4 bases, with 4 bases between. This CDR3 comprises 12 residues.

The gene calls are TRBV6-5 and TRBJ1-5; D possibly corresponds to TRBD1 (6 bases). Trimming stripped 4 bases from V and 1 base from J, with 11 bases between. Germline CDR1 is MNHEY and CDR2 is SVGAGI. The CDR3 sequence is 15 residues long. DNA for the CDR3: TGTGCCAGCAGTTCACTACAGGGAAGCAATCAGCCCCAGCATTTT. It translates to CASSSLQGSNQPQHF.

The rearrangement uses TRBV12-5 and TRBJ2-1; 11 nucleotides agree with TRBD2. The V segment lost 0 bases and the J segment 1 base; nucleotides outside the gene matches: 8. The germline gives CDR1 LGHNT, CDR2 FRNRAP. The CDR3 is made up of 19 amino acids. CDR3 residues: CASGLVGTSGSSSYNEQFF. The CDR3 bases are TGTGCTAGTGGTTTGGTCGGAACTAGCGGGAGCAGTTCCTACAATGAGCAGTTCTTC.

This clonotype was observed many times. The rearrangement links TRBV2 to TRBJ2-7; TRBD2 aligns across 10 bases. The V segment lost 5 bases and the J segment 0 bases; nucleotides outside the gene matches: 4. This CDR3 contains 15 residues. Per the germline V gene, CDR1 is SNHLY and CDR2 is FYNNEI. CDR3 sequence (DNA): TGTGCCAGCAGTTTACTAGCGGGGCCCTCCTACGAGCAGTACTTC. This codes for CASSLLAGPSYEQYF.

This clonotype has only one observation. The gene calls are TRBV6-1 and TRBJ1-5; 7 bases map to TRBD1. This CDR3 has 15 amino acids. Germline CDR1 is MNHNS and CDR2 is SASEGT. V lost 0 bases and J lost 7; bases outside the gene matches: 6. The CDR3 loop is CASSEAAGGGQPQHF. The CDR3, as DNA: TGTGCCAGCAGTGAAGCGGCAGGGGGTGGCCAGCCCCAGCATTTT.

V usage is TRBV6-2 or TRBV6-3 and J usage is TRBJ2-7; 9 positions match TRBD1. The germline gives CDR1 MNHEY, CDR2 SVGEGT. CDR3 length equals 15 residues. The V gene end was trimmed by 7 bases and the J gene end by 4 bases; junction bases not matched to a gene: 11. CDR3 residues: CASTVLQGAGYEQYF. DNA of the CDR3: TGTGCCAGCACCGTACTACAGGGGGCAGGGTACGAGCAGTACTTC.

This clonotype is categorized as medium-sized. For the CDR3, the DNA is TGTGCCAGCAGTTTATCGGGGCTTGGTTCACCCCTCCACTTT. Its protein product is CASSLSGLGSPLHF. This chain connects TRBV27 to TRBJ1-6; a weak D match, TRBD1 (5 bases). Trimming left V 0 bases short and J 9 bases short, with 9 bases between. In germline, CDR1 is MNHEY, CDR2 SMNVEV (reference sequence). The CDR3 extends over 14 amino acids.

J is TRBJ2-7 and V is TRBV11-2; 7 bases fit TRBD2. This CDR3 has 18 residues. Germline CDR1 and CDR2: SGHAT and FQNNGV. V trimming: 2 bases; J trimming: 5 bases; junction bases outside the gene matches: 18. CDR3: CASSLQRQVDGRLDEQYF. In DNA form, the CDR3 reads TGTGCCAGCAGCTTACAACGTCAAGTGGACGGGAGGCTCGACGAGCAGTACTTC.

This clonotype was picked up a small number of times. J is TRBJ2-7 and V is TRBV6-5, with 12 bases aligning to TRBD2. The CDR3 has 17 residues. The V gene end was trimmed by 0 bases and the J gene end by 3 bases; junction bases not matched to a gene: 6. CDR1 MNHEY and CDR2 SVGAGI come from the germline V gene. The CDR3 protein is CASSYSALAGGFYEQYF. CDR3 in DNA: TGTGCCAGCAGTTACTCCGCCCTAGCGGGAGGGTTCTACGAGCAGTACTTC.

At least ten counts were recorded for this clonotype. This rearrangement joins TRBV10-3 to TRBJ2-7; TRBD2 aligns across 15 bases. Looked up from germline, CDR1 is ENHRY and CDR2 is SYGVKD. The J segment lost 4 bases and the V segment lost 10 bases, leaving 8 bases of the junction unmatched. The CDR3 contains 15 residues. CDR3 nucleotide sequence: TGTGCCACCGGACTAGCGGGAGGGCCGAGGTACGAGCAGTACTTC. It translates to CATGLAGGPRYEQYF.

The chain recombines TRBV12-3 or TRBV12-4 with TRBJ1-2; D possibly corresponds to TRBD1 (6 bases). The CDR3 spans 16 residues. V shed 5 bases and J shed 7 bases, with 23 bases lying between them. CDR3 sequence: CASSRKPGQGELGYTF. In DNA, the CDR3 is TGTGCCAGCAGTCGAAAACCGGGACAAGGGGAGCTTGGCTACACCTTC.

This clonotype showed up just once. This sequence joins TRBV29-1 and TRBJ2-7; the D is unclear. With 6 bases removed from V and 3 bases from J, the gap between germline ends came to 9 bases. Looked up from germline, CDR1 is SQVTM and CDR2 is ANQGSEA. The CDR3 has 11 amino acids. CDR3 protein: CSVSEGYEQYF. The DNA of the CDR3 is TGCAGCGTCTCAGAAGGCTACGAGCAGTACTTC.

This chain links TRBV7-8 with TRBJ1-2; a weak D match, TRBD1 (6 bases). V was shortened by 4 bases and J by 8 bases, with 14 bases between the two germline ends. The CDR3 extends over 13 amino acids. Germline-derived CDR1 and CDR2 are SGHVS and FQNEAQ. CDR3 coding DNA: TGTGCCAGCAGCTCCCCGGGACACCGCGGCTACACCTTC. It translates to CASSSPGHRGYTF. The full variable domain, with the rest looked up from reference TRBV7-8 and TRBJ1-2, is GAGVSQSPRYKVAKRGQDVALRCDPISGHVSLFWYQQALGQGPEFLTYFQNEAQLDKSGLPSDRFFAERPEGSVSTLKIQRTQQEDSAVYLCASSSPGHRGYTFGSGTRLTVV.

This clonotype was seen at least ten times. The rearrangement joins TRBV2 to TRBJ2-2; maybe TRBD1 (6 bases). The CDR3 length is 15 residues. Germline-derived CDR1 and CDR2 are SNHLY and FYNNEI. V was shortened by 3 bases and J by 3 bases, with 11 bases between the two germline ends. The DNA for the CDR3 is TGTGCCAGCAGTGACACAGGGTCGGACACCGGGGAGCTGTTTTTT. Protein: CASSDTGSDTGELFF. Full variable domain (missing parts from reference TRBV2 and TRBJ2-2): EPEVTQTPSHQVTQMGQEVILRCVPISNHLYFYWYRQILGQKVEFLVSFYNNEISEKSEIFDDQFSVERPDGSNFTLKIRSTKLEDSAMYFCASSDTGSDTGELFFGEGSRLTVL.

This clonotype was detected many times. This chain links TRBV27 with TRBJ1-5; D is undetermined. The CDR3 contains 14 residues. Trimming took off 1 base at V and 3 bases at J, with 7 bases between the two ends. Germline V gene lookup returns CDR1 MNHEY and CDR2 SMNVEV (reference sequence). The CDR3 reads CASSLLPDNQPQHF. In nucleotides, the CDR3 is TGTGCCAGCAGTTTATTGCCAGACAATCAGCCCCAGCATTTT.

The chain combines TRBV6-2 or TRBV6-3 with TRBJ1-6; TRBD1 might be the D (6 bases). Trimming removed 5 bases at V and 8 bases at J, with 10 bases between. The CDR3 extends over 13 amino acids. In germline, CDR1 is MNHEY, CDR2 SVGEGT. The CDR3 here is CASSGQRDSPLHF. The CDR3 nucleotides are TGTGCCAGCAGTGGACAGAGGGATTCACCCCTCCACTTT.

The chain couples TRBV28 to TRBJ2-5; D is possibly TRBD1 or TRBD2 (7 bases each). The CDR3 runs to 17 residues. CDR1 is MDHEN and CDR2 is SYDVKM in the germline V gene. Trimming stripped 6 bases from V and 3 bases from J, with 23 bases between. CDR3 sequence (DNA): TGTGCCAGCAGACCCGGGGCTGGACAGGCGGGAGAAGAGACCCAGTACTTC. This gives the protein CASRPGAGQAGEETQYF. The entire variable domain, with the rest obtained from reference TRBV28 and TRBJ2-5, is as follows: DVKVTQSSRYLVKRTGEKVFLECVQDMDHENMFWYRQDPGLGLRLIYFSYDVKMKEKGDIPEGYSVSREKKERFSLILESASTNQTSMYLCASRPGAGQAGEETQYFGPGTRLLVL.

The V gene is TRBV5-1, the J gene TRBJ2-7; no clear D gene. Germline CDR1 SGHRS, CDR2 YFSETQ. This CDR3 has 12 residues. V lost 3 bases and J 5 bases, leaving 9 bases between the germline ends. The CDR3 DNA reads TGCGCCAGCAGCTCCACCCAGCACGAGCAGTACTTC. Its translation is CASSSTQHEQYF.

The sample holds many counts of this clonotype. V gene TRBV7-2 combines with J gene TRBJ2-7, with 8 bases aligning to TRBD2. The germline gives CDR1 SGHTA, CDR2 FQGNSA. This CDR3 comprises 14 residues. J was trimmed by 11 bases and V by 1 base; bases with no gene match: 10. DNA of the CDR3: TGTGCCAGCAGCTTAGATGGAGCGGGAGACAGAGAGTACTTC. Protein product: CASSLDGAGDREYF.